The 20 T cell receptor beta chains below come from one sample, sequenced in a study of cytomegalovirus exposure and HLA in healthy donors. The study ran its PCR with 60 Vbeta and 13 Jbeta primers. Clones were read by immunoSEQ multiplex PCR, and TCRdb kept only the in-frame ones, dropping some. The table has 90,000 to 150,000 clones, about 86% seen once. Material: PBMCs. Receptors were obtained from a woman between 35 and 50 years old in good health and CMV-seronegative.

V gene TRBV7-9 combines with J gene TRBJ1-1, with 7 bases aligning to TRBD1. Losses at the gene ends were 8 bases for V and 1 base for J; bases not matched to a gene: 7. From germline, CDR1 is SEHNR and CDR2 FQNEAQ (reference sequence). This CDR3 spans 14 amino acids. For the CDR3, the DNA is TGTGCCAGCTCAACCGGGACAGAGAACACTGAAGCTTTCTTT. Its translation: CASSTGTENTEAFF. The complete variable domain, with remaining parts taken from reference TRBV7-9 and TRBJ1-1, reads DTGVSQNPRHKITKRGQNVTFRCDPISEHNRLYWYRQTLGQGPEFLTYFQNEAQLEKSRLLSDRFSAERPKGSFSTLEIQRTEQGDSAMYLCASSTGTENTEAFFGQGTRLTVV.

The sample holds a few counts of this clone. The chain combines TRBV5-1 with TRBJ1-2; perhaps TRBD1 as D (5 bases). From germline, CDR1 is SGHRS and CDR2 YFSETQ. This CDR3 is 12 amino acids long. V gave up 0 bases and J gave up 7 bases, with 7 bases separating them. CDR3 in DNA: TGCGCCAGCAGCTTGGGCAGGGTTGGCTACACCTTC. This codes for CASSLGRVGYTF.

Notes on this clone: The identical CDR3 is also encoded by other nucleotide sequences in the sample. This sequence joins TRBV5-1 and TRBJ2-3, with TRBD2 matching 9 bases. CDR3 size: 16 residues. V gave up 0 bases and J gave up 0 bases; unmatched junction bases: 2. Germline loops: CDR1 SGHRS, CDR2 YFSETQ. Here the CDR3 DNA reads TGCGCCAGCAGCTTGGGCGCGGGGGGGAGCACAGATACGCAGTATTTT. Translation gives CASSLGAGGSTDTQYF.

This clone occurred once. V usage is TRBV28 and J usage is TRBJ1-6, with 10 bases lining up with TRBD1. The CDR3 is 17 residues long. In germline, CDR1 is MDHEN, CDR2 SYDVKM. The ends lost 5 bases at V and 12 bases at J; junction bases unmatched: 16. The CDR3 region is CASSIRDRGKSRQPLHF. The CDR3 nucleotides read TGTGCCAGCAGTATCCGGGACAGGGGAAAATCCCGTCAACCCCTCCACTTT.

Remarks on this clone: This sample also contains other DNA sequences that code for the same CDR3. CDR3 amino acids: CASSLGSSYEQYF. CDR3 DNA sequence: TGTGCCAGCAGCTTGGGCAGTTCCTACGAGCAGTACTTC. V usage is TRBV5-6 and J usage is TRBJ2-7; D not resolved. The CDR3 runs 13 residues. The V end was cut by 0 bases, the J end by 1 base, with 5 bases between. Per the germline V gene, CDR1 is SGHDT and CDR2 is YYEEEE.

The CDR3 reads CASSETGDYQPQHF. The DNA of the CDR3 is TGTGCCAGCAGTGAGACAGGGGATTATCAGCCCCAGCATTTT. The chain combines TRBV25-1 with TRBJ1-5; 8 bases fit TRBD1. V dropped 3 bases and J dropped 5; count of bases not matched to a gene: 3. The CDR3 has 14 residues. Germline CDR1 is MGHDK and CDR2 is SYGVNS.

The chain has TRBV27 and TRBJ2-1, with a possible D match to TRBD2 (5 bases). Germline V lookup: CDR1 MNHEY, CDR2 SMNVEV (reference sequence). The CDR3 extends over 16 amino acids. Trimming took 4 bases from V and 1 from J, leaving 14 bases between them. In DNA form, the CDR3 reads TGTGCCAGCAGTTCCCGGACTCGCCTTTCCTACAATGAGCAGTTCTTC. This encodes CASSSRTRLSYNEQFF.

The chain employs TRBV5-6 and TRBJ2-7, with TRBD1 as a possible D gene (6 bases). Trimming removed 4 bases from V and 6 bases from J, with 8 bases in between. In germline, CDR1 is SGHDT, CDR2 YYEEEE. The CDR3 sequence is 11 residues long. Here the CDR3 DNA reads TGTGCCAGCAGCCTAGGGGGCGAGCAGTACTTC. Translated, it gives CASSLGGEQYF.

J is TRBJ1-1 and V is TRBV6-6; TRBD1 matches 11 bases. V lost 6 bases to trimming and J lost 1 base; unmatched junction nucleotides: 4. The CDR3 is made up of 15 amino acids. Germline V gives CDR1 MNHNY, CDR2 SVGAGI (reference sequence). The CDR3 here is CASSHGTGGNTEAFF. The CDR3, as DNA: TGTGCCAGCAGCCACGGGACAGGGGGGAACACTGAAGCTTTCTTT.

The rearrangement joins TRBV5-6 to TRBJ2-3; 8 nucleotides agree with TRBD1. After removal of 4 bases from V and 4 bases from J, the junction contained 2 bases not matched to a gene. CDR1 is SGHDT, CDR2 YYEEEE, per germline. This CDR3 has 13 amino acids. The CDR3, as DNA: TGTGCCAGCAGCCGGACAGGGTCAGATACGCAGTATTTT. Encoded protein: CASSRTGSDTQYF. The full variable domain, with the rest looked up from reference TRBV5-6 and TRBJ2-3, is DAGVTQSPTHLIKTRGQQVTLRCSPKSGHDTVSWYQQALGQGPQFIFQYYEEEERQRGNFPDRFSGHQFPNYSSELNVNALLLGDSALYLCASSRTGSDTQYFGPGTRLTVL.

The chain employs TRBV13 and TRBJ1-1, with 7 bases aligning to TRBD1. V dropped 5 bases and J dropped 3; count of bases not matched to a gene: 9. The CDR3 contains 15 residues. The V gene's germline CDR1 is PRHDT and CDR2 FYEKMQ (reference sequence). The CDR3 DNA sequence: TGTGCCAGCAGCATCCAAGGGGGCGCGGACACTGAAGCTTTCTTT. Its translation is CASSIQGGADTEAFF.

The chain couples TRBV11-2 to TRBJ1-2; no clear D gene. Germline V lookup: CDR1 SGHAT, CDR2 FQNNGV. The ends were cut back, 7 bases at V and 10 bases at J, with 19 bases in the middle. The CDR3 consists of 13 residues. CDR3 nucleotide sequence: TGTGCCAGCACCTCGGGCGGAGGGCTGGACTACACCTTC. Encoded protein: CASTSGGGLDYTF.

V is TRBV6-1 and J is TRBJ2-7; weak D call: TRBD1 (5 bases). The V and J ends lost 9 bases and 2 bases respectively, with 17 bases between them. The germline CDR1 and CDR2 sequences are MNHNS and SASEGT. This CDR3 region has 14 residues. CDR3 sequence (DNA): TGTGCCAGTCGGATGGCCAGGGCGACCTACGAGCAGTACTTC. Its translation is CASRMARATYEQYF.

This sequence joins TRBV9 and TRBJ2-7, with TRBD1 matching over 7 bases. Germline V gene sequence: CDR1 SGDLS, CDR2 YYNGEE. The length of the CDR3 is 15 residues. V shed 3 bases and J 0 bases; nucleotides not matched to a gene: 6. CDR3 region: CASSADRDSSYEQYF. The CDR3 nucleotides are TGTGCCAGCAGCGCGGACCGGGACAGCTCCTACGAGCAGTACTTC.

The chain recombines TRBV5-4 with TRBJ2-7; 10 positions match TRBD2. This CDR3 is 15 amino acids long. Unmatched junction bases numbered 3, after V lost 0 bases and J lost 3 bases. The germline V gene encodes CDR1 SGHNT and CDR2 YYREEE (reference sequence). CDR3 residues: CASSLGTSGVYEQYF. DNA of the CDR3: TGTGCCAGCAGCTTGGGGACTAGCGGTGTCTACGAGCAGTACTTC.

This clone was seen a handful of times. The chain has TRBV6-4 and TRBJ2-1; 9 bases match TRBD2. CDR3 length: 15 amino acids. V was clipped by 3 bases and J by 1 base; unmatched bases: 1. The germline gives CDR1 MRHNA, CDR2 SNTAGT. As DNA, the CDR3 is TGTGCCAGCAGTGAAACTAGCGGGTCCTACAATGAGCAGTTCTTC. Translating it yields CASSETSGSYNEQFF.

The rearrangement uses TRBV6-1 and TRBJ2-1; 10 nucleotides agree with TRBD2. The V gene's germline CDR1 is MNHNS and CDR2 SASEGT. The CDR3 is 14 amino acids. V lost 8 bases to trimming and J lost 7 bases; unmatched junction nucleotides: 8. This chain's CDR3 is CASESSGSNNEQFF. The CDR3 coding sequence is TGTGCCAGCGAGTCTAGCGGGAGTAATAATGAGCAGTTCTTC.

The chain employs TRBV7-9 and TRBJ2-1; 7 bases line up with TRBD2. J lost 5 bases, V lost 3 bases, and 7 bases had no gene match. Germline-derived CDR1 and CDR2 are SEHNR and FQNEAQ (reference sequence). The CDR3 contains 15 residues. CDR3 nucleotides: TGTGCCAGCAGCTTTTCAGCGGGGAGGGACAATGAGCAGTTCTTC. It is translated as CASSFSAGRDNEQFF. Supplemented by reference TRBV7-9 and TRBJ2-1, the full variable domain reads DTGVSQNPRHKITKRGQNVTFRCDPISEHNRLYWYRQTLGQGPEFLTYFQNEAQLEKSRLLSDRFSAERPKGSFSTLEIQRTEQGDSAMYLCASSFSAGRDNEQFFGPGTRLTVL.

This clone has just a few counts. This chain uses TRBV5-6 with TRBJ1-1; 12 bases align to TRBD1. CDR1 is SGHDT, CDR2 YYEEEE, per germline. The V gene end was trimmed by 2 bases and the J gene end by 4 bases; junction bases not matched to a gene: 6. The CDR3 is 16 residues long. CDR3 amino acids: CASSFGTGGSGTEAFF. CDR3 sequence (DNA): TGTGCCAGCAGCTTTGGGACAGGGGGCTCGGGCACTGAAGCTTTCTTT.

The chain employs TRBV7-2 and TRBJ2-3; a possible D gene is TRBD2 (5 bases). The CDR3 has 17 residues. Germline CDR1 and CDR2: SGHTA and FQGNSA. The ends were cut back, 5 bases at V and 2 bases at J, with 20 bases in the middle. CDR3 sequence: CASSTAFRTPATDTQYF. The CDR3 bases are TGTGCCAGCAGCACCGCCTTCCGGACTCCTGCCACAGATACGCAGTATTTT.